This T cell receptor (beta chain) was found in a study of T-cell reconstitution after alpha-beta-depleted transplantation in children. Study-wide findings and caveats: Once a year had passed after transplant, T-cell counts and diversity came mostly from newly produced T cells. Surviving recipient T cells and thymic progenitors accounted for the high day-60 TCRbeta diversity observed in some patients. Several hundred graft clones that had expanded were reportedly the source of alpha-beta T cells about two months after transplant.

CDR1 is MGHRA and CDR2 is YSYEKL in the germline V gene. V lost 2 bases and J lost 5, with 15 bases in between. This CDR3 has 15 amino acids. Worth noting for this clonotype: Its specificity is unknown.

Unique molecular identifiers were built into the TCRbeta library. TCRdb redid the calling of the PCR reads with MiXCR, one entry per CDR3 protein. The data contain 800,000 to 1,000,000 distinct CDR3 sequences, roughly 29% of them seen just once; the ten biggest clones take up roughly 28%. The chain recombines TRBV4-1 with TRBJ1-1; D gene uncertain. The sample here was PBMCs, mostly from graft donor cells, taken 360 days after TCRalphabeta/CD19-depleted stem cell transplant. The sequence came from a boy younger than two who had a stem cell transplant for SCID, so the T cells may come from the graft donor. The CDR3 DNA reads TGCGCCAGCAGCCAATCGTCCTGGACGGGGACTGAAGCTTTCTTT. It translates to CASSQSSWTGTEAFF.